This T cell receptor beta chain was sequenced during a study of T-cell memory formation after mild COVID-19 (dated by TCRdb to the early 2020s). Context from the whole study: Most TCR sequence clusters were specific to one of the two donors. The cohort was made up of two young adult volunteers, one female and one male, who were previously healthy. Longitudinal TCRalpha and TCRbeta repertoire sequencing tracked T-cell clones expanding and contracting after mild COVID-19 in two donors. Points the paper makes about the study in general: Balanced CD4/CD8 phenotypes were observed for clones contracting from day 15 to 85, whereas a bias towards CD4+ was observed for a second wave of clones expanding from day 15 to 37. SARS-CoV-2 specificity was not confirmed for the second-wave clones peaking on day 37. Contracting CD4+ clones were located mainly in the CM and EM memory subsets, whereas CD8+ clones were found to be enriched in EMRA. Only a couple of mild cases were covered by the study, and larger cohorts that include severe cases with pre-infection samples were considered necessary. Some responding clones were detected in pre-infection memory, which suggested that pre-existing cross-reactive memory T cells had joined the SARS-CoV-2 response.

Ends trimmed: V by 0 bases, J by 4 bases; bases unmatched to a gene: 3. Taken from cysteine to phenylalanine, the CDR3 has 15 residues. Only CDR3 DNA remains: 45 bases, in frame from the first base. Taken from the germline V gene, the CDR1 and CDR2 loops are MNHEY and SVGAGI. Ficoll-Paque density gradient centrifugation was used to isolate PBMCs. In its sample, this clonotype was seen a few times. What this receptor recognizes is not known. The record has no base qualities; no much larger clone is one base away. Instrument used: Illumina NovaSeq 6000. TCRalpha and TCRbeta cDNA libraries were built by 5'RACE with constant-segment primers, adding sample barcodes and unique molecular identifiers. Trizol reagent was used to extract RNA from every sample. The libraries were amplified in two PCR steps, and the second step added a second sample barcode and Illumina TruSeq adapters. Sequencing of libraries was performed on an Illumina NovaSeq with 2 x 150 bp paired-end reads. As for the original processing: Reads were demultiplexed and collapsed into UMI-guided consensus sequences with migec v1.2.7. Using mixcr v2.1.11, UMI consensuses were aligned to TRA and TRB V and J templates and then assembled into clonotypes. Expanded or contracted clonotypes were those called significant by both edgeR and NoisET, with noise models trained on biological replicates. For edgeR calls, the thresholds were a false discovery rate-adjusted p below 0.01 and a log2 fold-change of 1. PCA with hierarchical clustering of max-normalized trajectories of the 1000 most abundant clonotypes was used as exploratory dynamics analysis. Separately sequenced CD4+ and CD8+ repertoires were used to assign the CD4 or CD8 phenotype of responding clones. TCRdb itself trimmed the public reads at Q25 with fastp, ran MiXCR and retained productive beta chains. Every CDR3 protein is listed once, alongside the most common genes and DNA of its rows. These V and J calls are TCRdb output, not the study's own analysis. The sample table shows 150,000 to 200,000 distinct CDR3 sequences, and roughly 23% are seen once. Jointly, the top ten make up more than 20% of the sample.

Sequencing was performed on PBMCs or a T cell subset sorted from them (not recorded which). This clonotype was obtained from an adult woman who had mild COVID-19 (a few samples of this study predate the infection). The sample titles of this study are shuffled in the database, so cell type and time point are left out; the donor was told from shared clones. The chain employs TRBV6-5 and TRBJ2-1; 7 junctional bases match TRBD2. This receptor has the CDR3 CASSYSSGIYNEQFF. DNA sequence: TGTGCCAGCAGTTACTCCAGCGGGATATACAATGAGCAGTTCTTC.